Listed below are T cell receptor beta chains from one sample, sequenced in a study of blood T cells in healthy people across ages. One entry per CDR3 protein results from TCRdb running MiXCR on the 5' RACE reads. This table has a few hundred thousand distinct CDR3 sequences, about 49% appearing once. The sequencing input was blood. These receptors were collected from a man aged 55 to 70 in good health. Both conserved end residues are part of each CDR3. D genes are given only for firm matches. Only part of the rows carry a size: once, few, many, or a class if the clone is expanded.

clone_size j_call v_call d_call cdr3_aa cdr3_nt
NA TRBJ2-7 TRBV9 NA CASSLTKDFYEQYF TGTGCCAGCAGCCTGACTAAAGATTTCTACGAGCAGTACTTC
NA TRBJ2-7 TRBV18 NA CASSPPSLKTEQYF TGTGCCAGCTCACCACCGTCACTTAAGACCGAGCAGTACTTC
many TRBJ2-3 TRBV20-1 NA CSAGRTRGDTQYF TGCAGTGCTGGACGGACGAGGGGGGATACGCAGTATTTT
NA TRBJ2-5 TRBV3-1 TRBD2 CASNLGLASQETQYF TGTGCCAGCAATTTGGGACTAGCTTCTCAAGAGACCCAGTACTTC
few TRBJ2-4 TRBV12-3/TRBV12-4 TRBD1 CASSSGGRTGGFVDIQYF TGTGCCAGCAGTTCCGGGGGCCGGACAGGGGGCTTCGTGGACATTCAGTACTTC
NA TRBJ2-1 TRBV9 NA CASSDRLGTYNEQFF TGTGCCAGCAGCGACCGACTAGGGACCTACAATGAGCAGTTCTTC
many TRBJ2-5 TRBV25-1 NA CASSDTGYQETQYF TGTGCCAGCAGTGATACAGGGTACCAAGAGACCCAGTACTTC
NA TRBJ2-7 TRBV7-2 TRBD2 CASSLLDTAGASYEQYF TGTGCCAGCAGCTTATTGGATACAGCGGGGGCGTCCTACGAGCAGTACTTC
NA TRBJ1-2 TRBV12-3/TRBV12-4 NA CASTMRRATDYGYTF TGTGCCAGCACCATGAGGAGGGCAACCGACTATGGCTACACCTTC
NA TRBJ1-1 TRBV10-3 NA CAISNLGTRDTEAFF TGTGCCATCAGCAACCTCGGGACAAGAGACACTGAAGCTTTCTTT
NA TRBJ2-1 TRBV20-1 TRBD1 CSAHRDSSYNEQFF TGCAGTGCACACCGGGACAGCTCCTACAATGAGCAGTTCTTC
NA TRBJ1-1 TRBV28 TRBD1 CASSSPRGPSPEAFF TGTGCCAGCAGTTCACCCAGGGGGCCCTCCCCTGAAGCTTTCTTT
NA TRBJ1-2 TRBV6-6 NA CASSYQVFSIDGYTF TGTGCCAGCAGTTACCAGGTCTTCAGTATAGATGGCTACACCTTC
NA TRBJ2-7 TRBV5-6 TRBD1 CASSVRPGQASYEQYF TGTGCCAGCAGCGTCCGCCCGGGACAGGCCTCCTACGAGCAGTACTTC
NA TRBJ2-7 TRBV6-6 NA CASSYDTAGASYEQYF TGTGCCAGCAGCTACGACACGGCGGGGGCCTCCTACGAGCAGTACTTC
NA TRBJ2-7 TRBV11-2 NA CASSLEHNRVLNEQYF TGTGCCAGCAGCTTAGAACATAACAGGGTTCTCAACGAGCAGTACTTC
NA TRBJ2-3 TRBV6-2/TRBV6-3 NA CASSYKGLGTDTQYF TGTGCCAGCAGTTACAAGGGCCTCGGCACAGATACGCAGTATTTT
few TRBJ2-7 TRBV20-1 NA CSARDAGAARSEQYF TGCAGTGCTAGAGATGCAGGAGCGGCGAGAAGCGAGCAGTACTTC
NA TRBJ2-7 TRBV7-2 NA CASSLSPFYEQYF TGTGCCAGCAGCTTATCTCCTTTTTACGAGCAGTACTTC
few TRBJ2-4 TRBV20-1 NA CSASPVGKNIQYF TGCAGTGCTAGCCCGGTGGGCAAAAACATTCAGTACTTC